This TCR beta chain was captured by sequencing in a study of shared clonotypes between healthy human individuals (dated by TCRdb to 2019 to 2021). For context, the study as a whole: The cohort included a few men and two women between 18 and 49 years of age. Leukapheresis yielded between about 0.9 and 10 billion PBMCs per donor. Blood TCR repertoires of 5 or 6 healthy adults were deeply sequenced to estimate repertoire size and the extent of clonotype sharing between individuals. To increase sequencing depth and limit assay-specific biases, TCR repertoire library preparation and sequencing were carried out by different laboratories using diverse techniques. Here is what the overall study found, with its caveats: Pairwise subsampling led to the expectation that sequencing depth would affect the degree of clonotype sharing among donors. Because the study included a small number of donors, the genetic and exposure-history diversity represented was limited. Sampling was restricted to blood, and TCR repertoires in tissue are likely to differ from TCR repertoires in blood.

This clone was found a few times. This clone's antigen is unknown. The input lacks base qualities; no much larger clone sits a single base away. The donors were healthy, HIV-negative adults with no recently reported acute infections or vaccinations. Every donor was a Caucasian adult residing in Nashville, Tennessee, USA. For unsorted samples, approximately 89 million PBMCs were counted, and genomic DNA was extracted using the QIAamp DNA Blood Mini kit. Blood was collected by leukapheresis, and PBMCs were isolated by Ficoll-Histopaque density gradient centrifugation and then cryopreserved in liquid nitrogen vapor phase. TCR CDR3 regions were amplified from genomic DNA by multiplex PCR using the deep immunoSEQ assay. Extracted genomic DNA from each cell subset was spread evenly across all wells of several immunoSEQ 96-well plates, with each plate serving as a replicate. For unsorted PBMC, each replicate PCR was loaded with roughly 270 ng genomic DNA, equivalent to 30,000 or so T cell genomes. Unsorted PBMC genomic DNA was sequenced across ten immunoSEQ deep assay plates. The purified libraries were quantified using a Qubit 3.0 fluorometer, sized with a Bioanalyzer 2100, and then quantified again using the KAPA Library Quantification kit. Each immunoSEQ 96-well plate was sequenced on its own single-read 150-cycle Illumina NextSeq 550 flow cell. The source study handled its data this way. Because the immunoSEQ output included only junctional sequences and no quality scores, the filtering could not be the same as the filtering used for full-length reads. To assign V/J genes and CDR3, sequences were annotated using PyIR, a Python wrapper for IgBLAST v1.9, with IMGT germline references. Any read was removed if the V/J assignment was weak (E-value above 1e-6), the CDR3 was missing, or the read contained stop codons, out-of-frame junctions, or ambiguous translated residues. V3J clonotypes were defined as sequences sharing the same inferred V gene, J gene, and CDR3 amino acid sequence. Percentage overlap between repertoires was calculated by dividing the number of shared unique clonotypes by the size of the smaller repertoire. Three approaches were used to assess repertoire richness: RTK rarefaction, the Chao1 estimator, and Recon v2.1 estimates of unobserved clonotypes. The table was pulled from immuneACCESS by TCRdb, which kept in-frame rearrangements only. Such tables lose some clones; where checked, under half of the loss comes from unresolved V genes, and the rest has no known cause. Clonal size and the V and J genes are those of that table, whereas D and trimming came from the DNA. This sample gives a few hundred thousand clones in total; over 60% of them show up just once. The top ten constitute 9.5% to 15% of the sample.

CDR1 and CDR2, per the germline V gene (reference sequence), are LNHNV and YYDKDF. The cysteine opens and the phenylalanine closes a CDR3 of 16 amino acids. This entry keeps only the CDR3 DNA: 48 bases, framed from base 1. Trimming removed 1 base from V and 4 bases from J; the gene matches leave 3 bases unexplained. The specimen sequenced was PBMCs. The receptor's source is a woman in her 40s in good health. Some clones in this sample may be carry-over from other donors' samples. The chain joins TRBV15 to TRBJ2-3; 12 nucleotides in the junction match TRBD2. The CDR3 here reads CATSRGLAGVADTQYF. In nucleotide form, the sequence is TGTGCCACCAGCAGAGGACTAGCGGGAGTCGCAGATACGCAGTATTTT.